This T cell receptor beta chain was captured by sequencing in a study of blood T cell repertoires in COVID-19. The method was immunoSEQ multiplex PCR; TCRdb's version includes in-frame clones alone and lacks a portion of them. Of 80,000 to 100,000 clones listed, around 90% are singletons. Germline CDR1 SNHLY, CDR2 FYNNEI. The trim removed 4 bases at V and 1 base at J, leaving 5 bases unmatched. The CDR3 sequence is 16 residues long. Concerning this clone itself: Different DNA sequences within this sample yield the same CDR3.

The sequenced sample was peripheral blood. The clonotype originates from a man in his forties or fifties with COVID-19, enrolled during active disease. V and J are TRBV2 and TRBJ2-3; 10 bases fit TRBD2. The CDR3 spells CASSAGLAGGTDTQYF. Here the CDR3 DNA reads TGTGCCAGCAGTGCAGGTCTAGCGGGGGGCACAGATACGCAGTATTTT. Supplemented by reference TRBV2 and TRBJ2-3, the full variable domain reads EPEVTQTPSHQVTQMGQEVILRCVPISNHLYFYWYRQILGQKVEFLVSFYNNEISEKSEIFDDQFSVERPDGSNFTLKIRSTKLEDSAMYFCASSAGLAGGTDTQYFGPGTRLTVL.